This TCR beta chain was captured in a study of T cells in tuberculosis. Study overall: T cells were selected with CD1B tetramers loaded with glucose monomycolate.

The CDR3 length is 16 residues. Trimming removed 5 bases from V and 2 bases from J, with 18 bases in between. From germline, CDR1 is SEHNR and CDR2 FQNEAQ (reference sequence). After thawing and overnight rest, PBMC were stained with GMM-loaded CD1B tetramer, viability dye and anti-CD3 for sorting. The lipid loaded on the CD1B tetramers was C32 glucose monomycolate from Rhodococcus equi. Each donor contributed 95,000 to 100,000 sorted tetramer-negative cells. The assay was immunoSEQ multiplex PCR, and TCRdb's table has in-frame clones only and misses some. The sample holds 60,000 or so clones; approximately 81% are singletons and the top ten take roughly 13%.

Sequenced sample: CD1b-GMM tetramer-negative cells sorted from PBMCs. The rearrangement joins TRBV7-9 to TRBJ2-5, with D tentatively TRBD1 (5 bases). The clonotype comes from an adult woman with latent tuberculosis. CDR3 sequence: CASSTPSYRWQETQYF. DNA of the CDR3: TGTGCCAGCAGCACACCATCGTACAGGTGGCAAGAGACCCAGTACTTC.